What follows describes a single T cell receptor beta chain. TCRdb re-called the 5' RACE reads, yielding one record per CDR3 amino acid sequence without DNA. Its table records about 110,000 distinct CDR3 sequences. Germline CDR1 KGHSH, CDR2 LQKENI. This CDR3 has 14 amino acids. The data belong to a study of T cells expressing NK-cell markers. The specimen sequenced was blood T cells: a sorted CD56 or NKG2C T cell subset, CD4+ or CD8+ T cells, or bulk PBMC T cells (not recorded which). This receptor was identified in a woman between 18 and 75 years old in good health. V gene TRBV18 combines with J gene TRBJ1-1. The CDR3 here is CASSPPGGYTEAFF.